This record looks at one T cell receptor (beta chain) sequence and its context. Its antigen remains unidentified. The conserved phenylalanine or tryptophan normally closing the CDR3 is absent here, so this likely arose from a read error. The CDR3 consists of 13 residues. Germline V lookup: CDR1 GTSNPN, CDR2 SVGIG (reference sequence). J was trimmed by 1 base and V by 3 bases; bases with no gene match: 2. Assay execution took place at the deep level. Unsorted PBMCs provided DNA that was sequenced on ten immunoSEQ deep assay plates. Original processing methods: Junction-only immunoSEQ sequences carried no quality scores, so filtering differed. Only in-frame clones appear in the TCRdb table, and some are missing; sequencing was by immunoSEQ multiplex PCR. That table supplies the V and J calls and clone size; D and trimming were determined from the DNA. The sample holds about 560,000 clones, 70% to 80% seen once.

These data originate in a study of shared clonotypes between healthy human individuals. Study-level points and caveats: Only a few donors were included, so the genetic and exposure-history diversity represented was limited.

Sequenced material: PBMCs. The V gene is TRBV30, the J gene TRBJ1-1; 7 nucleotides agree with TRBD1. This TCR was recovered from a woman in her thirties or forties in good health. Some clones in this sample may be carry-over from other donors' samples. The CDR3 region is CAWSRTGNTEAFL. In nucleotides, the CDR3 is TGTGCCTGGAGCCGGACAGGGAACACTGAAGCTTTCCTT.